The 19 T cell receptor beta chains listed next were all sequenced from one sample in a study of T-cell reconstitution after alpha-beta-depleted transplantation in children (dated by TCRdb to about 2016). The library came from PCR. The sequencing machine was an Illumina HiSeq 2500. Molecular barcoding was employed in the preparation of TCR libraries, with unique molecular identifiers being used to normalize TCRbeta repertoire quantification. The public reads were run again by TCRdb, first through fastp at Q25 and then through MiXCR, and only productive beta chains were kept. Identical CDR3 protein sequences are pooled into one entry, listed with their most common genes and DNA. Recorded for this sample are roughly 590,000 distinct CDR3 sequences; approximately 15% of them occurred a single time. The top ten clones comprise 1.1% of the sample. The sample consisted of PBMCs from the stem cell graft donor, taken from the stem cell graft. The receptors shown here come from a human donor who donated a stem cell graft to a child with acute myeloid leukemia.

Ten or more counts support this clonotype. The genes are TRBV5-5 and TRBJ2-5, with 11 bases matching TRBD1. In germline, CDR1 is SGHKS, CDR2 YYEKEE (reference sequence). The ends lost 3 bases at V and 4 bases at J; junction bases unmatched: 5. This CDR3 contains 15 residues. The CDR3 nucleotides read TGTGCCAGCAGCTCAAGGACAGGGGGCGGAGAGACCCAGTACTTC. Translated, it gives CASSSRTGGGETQYF.

As for this clonotype: Being one base from a much bigger clone, this may be a read error. The rearrangement joins TRBV4-2 to TRBJ1-5; TRBD1 aligns across 7 bases. V dropped 0 bases and J dropped 2; count of bases not matched to a gene: 1. This CDR3 comprises 15 residues. The germline V gene encodes CDR1 LGHNA and CDR2 YNFKEQ. CDR3: CASSQEGTGNQPQHF. The CDR3 DNA follows: TGTGCCAGCAGCCAAGAAGGGACAGGCAATCAGCCCCAGCATTTT.

This clonotype showed up many times. The chain combines TRBV15 with TRBJ2-7; TRBD2 might be the D (5 bases). The CDR3 runs to 13 residues. Germline V CDR1 and CDR2: LNHNV, YYDKDF (reference sequence). V dropped 3 bases and J dropped 6 bases, with 12 bases sitting between them. CDR3 amino acids: CATSRAPGLEQYV. Here the CDR3 DNA reads TGTGCCACCAGCAGGGCCCCAGGACTCGAGCAGTACGTC.

This clonotype was counted at least ten times. The chain couples TRBV29-1 to TRBJ1-2, with D unresolved. This CDR3 is 11 amino acids long. Germline V gene sequence: CDR1 SQVTM, CDR2 ANQGSEA. Trimming removed 7 bases at V and 3 bases at J, with 9 bases between. The CDR3 DNA reads as TGCAGCGACTGGACCTACTATGGCTACACCTTC. As protein: CSDWTYYGYTF.

The V and J genes are TRBV7-9 and TRBJ1-5, with D unresolved. Trimming removed 5 bases at V and 2 bases at J, with 13 bases between. This CDR3 is built from 15 residues. CDR1 and CDR2 from the germline V gene are SEHNR and FQNEAQ (reference sequence). CDR3 DNA: TGTGCCAGCAGCCCCCCAGGTGCGGGCAATCAGCCCCAGCATTTT. It is translated as CASSPPGAGNQPQHF.

This clonotype was detected a few times. V and J are TRBV29-1 and TRBJ1-2; 7 nucleotides match TRBD1. This CDR3 is 14 amino acids long. Germline values: CDR1 SQVTM, CDR2 ANQGSEA. V lost 1 base, J lost 7 bases, and 9 bases stayed unmatched. CDR3 sequence (DNA): TGCAGCGTTGAAGGTCGGCAGGGGGAGGGTGGCTACACCTTC. This sequence encodes CSVEGRQGEGGYTF.

This clonotype was counted many times. The chain carries TRBV29-1 and TRBJ1-3; D ambiguous. CDR3 length: 14 amino acids. Germline V gene data show CDR1 as SQVTM and CDR2 as ANQGSEA. With 5 bases removed from V and 0 bases from J, the gap between germline ends came to 11 bases. The CDR3 sequence is CSVKQTASGNTIYF. Here the CDR3 DNA reads TGCAGCGTTAAACAGACGGCCTCTGGAAACACCATATATTTT.

This clonotype was counted at least ten times. The chain employs TRBV6-2 or TRBV6-3 and TRBJ2-1, with D tentatively TRBD1 or TRBD2 (6 bases each). Per the germline V gene, CDR1 is MNHEY and CDR2 is SVGEGT. The CDR3 is made up of 17 amino acids. V lost 0 bases and J lost 9, with 21 bases in between. DNA of the CDR3: TGTGCCAGCAGTTACTCGATTCGTAGGGGGGACACTGTTGAGCAGTTCTTC. Its translation is CASSYSIRRGDTVEQFF.

This chain joins TRBV24-1 and TRBJ2-2; possible D gene TRBD2, 7 bases. This CDR3 region has 17 residues. V lost 3 bases and J lost 4, with 17 bases in between. The germline V gene encodes CDR1 KGHDR and CDR2 SFDVKD. The CDR3 region is CATSDPTGGQITGELFF. The CDR3 DNA is TGTGCCACCAGTGATCCAACGGGGGGACAAATCACCGGGGAGCTGTTTTTT.

This clonotype was seen more than once but under ten times. The rearrangement uses TRBV7-7 and TRBJ2-7; 7 nucleotides match TRBD2. The CDR3 has 15 amino acids. The germline CDR1 and CDR2 sequences are SSHAT and FNYEAQ (reference sequence). The J segment lost 3 bases and the V segment lost 8 bases, leaving 13 bases of the junction unmatched. The CDR3 bases are TGTGCCAGCGCCCCCGCAGCGGGGAACGTCTACGAGCAGTACTTC. Amino acid sequence: CASAPAAGNVYEQYF.

Many counts were recorded for this clonotype. The genes are TRBV29-1 and TRBJ1-1; D remains ambiguous. Per the germline V gene, CDR1 is SQVTM and CDR2 is ANQGSEA. CDR3 size: 11 residues. V shed 4 bases and J shed 1 base, with 4 bases lying between them. This chain's CDR3 is CSVAENTEAFF. CDR3 nucleotides: TGCAGCGTTGCCGAGAACACTGAAGCTTTCTTT. The full variable domain, with the rest looked up from reference TRBV29-1 and TRBJ1-1, is SAVISQKPSRDICQRGTSLTIQCQVDSQVTMMFWYRQQPGQSLTLIATANQGSEATYESGFVIDKFPISRPNLTFSTLTVSNMSPEDSSIYLCSVAENTEAFFGQGTRLTVV.

The chain joins TRBV27 to TRBJ2-3; D call uncertain. The germline V and J ends were trimmed by 10 bases and 4 bases, with 9 bases remaining between them. The V gene's germline CDR1 is MNHEY and CDR2 SMNVEV (reference sequence). The CDR3 sequence is 11 residues long. DNA for the CDR3: TGTGCCACTTTCCTTGCAGATACGCAGTATTTT. Its translation is CATFLADTQYF.

This clonotype was detected many times. The chain joins TRBV7-6 to TRBJ1-1; TRBD1 is a possible D gene (5 bases). The V end was cut by 8 bases, the J end by 1 base, with 11 bases between. The CDR3 consists of 13 residues. The germline CDR1 and CDR2 sequences are SGHVS and FNYEAQ. Written as DNA, the CDR3 is TGTGCCAGCGGCGACAGCCCGAACACTGAAGCTTTCTTT. Translated, it gives CASGDSPNTEAFF. The variable domain in full, with the rest retrieved from reference TRBV7-6 and TRBJ1-1, is GAGVSQSPRYKVTKRGQDVALRCDPISGHVSLYWYRQALGQGPEFLTYFNYEAQQDKSGLPNDRFSAERPEGSISTLTIQRTEQRDSAMYRCASGDSPNTEAFFGQGTRLTVV.

V and J are TRBV6-2 or TRBV6-3 and TRBJ2-5; 7 bases are a match to TRBD2. The junction had 7 bases not matched to a gene; V was cut back by 5 bases and J by 1 base. The CDR3 covers 15 residues. The germline gives CDR1 MNHEY, CDR2 SVGEGT. The chain's CDR3 is CASSGGGRPQETQYF. The CDR3 coding sequence is TGTGCCAGCAGTGGGGGGGGACGGCCCCAAGAGACCCAGTACTTC.

This clonotype was seen at least ten times. The chain recombines TRBV30 with TRBJ2-7; D unresolved. Germline CDR1 and CDR2: GTSNPN and SVGIG (reference sequence). The CDR3 sequence is 12 residues long. Trimming left V 5 bases short and J 2 bases short, with 10 bases between. The CDR3: CAWGIGTYEQYF. Here the CDR3 DNA reads TGTGCCTGGGGGATAGGGACCTACGAGCAGTACTTC.

This clonotype showed up just a few times. The rearrangement links TRBV6-2 or TRBV6-3 to TRBJ1-2; the D gene is possibly TRBD1 (6 bases). The CDR3 loop spans 14 amino acids. Trimming shortened V by 7 bases and J by 4 bases, and 16 bases separated the two germline ends. CDR1 is MNHEY and CDR2 is SVGEGT in the germline V gene. The CDR3 protein is CASNNSDSFYGYTF. The CDR3 DNA sequence: TGTGCCAGCAACAACTCGGACAGCTTCTATGGCTACACCTTC.

At least ten counts were recorded for this clonotype. The rearrangement uses TRBV4-2 and TRBJ2-1, with 7 positions matching TRBD2. The germline V gene encodes CDR1 LGHNA and CDR2 YNFKEQ. Trimming removed 5 bases from V and 3 bases from J; junction bases left unmatched: 4. The CDR3 is 14 amino acids. CDR3 in amino acids: CASSWPGGYNEQFF. The CDR3 region has the DNA TGTGCCAGCAGCTGGCCGGGAGGCTACAATGAGCAGTTCTTC.

This clonotype came up a few times. V gene TRBV20-1 combines with J gene TRBJ1-2; D gene unclear. The ends were cut back, 5 bases at V and 4 bases at J, with 14 bases in the middle. The germline CDR1 and CDR2 sequences are DFQATT and SNEGSKA (reference sequence). CDR3 length: 13 amino acids. The CDR3, as DNA: TGCAGTGCTGGAGTCCCGACGGGCTATGGCTACACCTTC. Translated, it gives CSAGVPTGYGYTF.

This clonotype was counted a few times. This chain uses TRBV6-1 with TRBJ2-3; 7 bases match TRBD2. In germline, CDR1 is MNHNS, CDR2 SASEGT. The CDR3 length is 15 residues. V trimming: 5 bases; J trimming: 5 bases; junction bases outside the gene matches: 10. The CDR3 is CASSRAGSVLDTQYF. CDR3 nucleotides: TGTGCCAGCAGTCGAGCGGGGTCCGTGCTAGATACGCAGTATTTT.